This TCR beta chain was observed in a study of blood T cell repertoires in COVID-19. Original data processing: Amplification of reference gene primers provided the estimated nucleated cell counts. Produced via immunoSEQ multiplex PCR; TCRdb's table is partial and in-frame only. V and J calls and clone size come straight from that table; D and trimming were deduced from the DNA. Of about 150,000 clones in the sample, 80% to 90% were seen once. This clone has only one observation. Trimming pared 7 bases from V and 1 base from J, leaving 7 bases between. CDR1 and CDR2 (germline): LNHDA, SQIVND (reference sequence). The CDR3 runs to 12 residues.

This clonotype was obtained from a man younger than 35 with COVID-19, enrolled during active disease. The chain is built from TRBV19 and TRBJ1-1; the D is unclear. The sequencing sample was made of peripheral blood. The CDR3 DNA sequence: TGTGCCAGTATGGGCTGGAACACTGAAGCTTTCTTT. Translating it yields CASMGWNTEAFF.